This T cell receptor beta chain was recovered during a study of long-term antiretroviral therapy in people with HIV. Study conclusions and caveats: Dominant in the repertoire at all time points were clones expanded before ART.

CDR1 LNHDA and CDR2 SQIVND come from the germline V gene (reference sequence). The CDR3 extends over 17 amino acids. V dropped 8 bases and J dropped 4 bases, with 26 bases sitting between them. This clone was recorded only once. What it binds is not known. Participants living with HIV all received treatment in the United States. The immunoSEQ assay was v3.0, run at survey level. Profiling relied on immunoSEQ multiplex PCR, and the TCRdb table lists in-frame clones only, not all of them. This table has approximately 3,300 clones, nearly 90% appearing once. The specimen was unsorted PBMCs, collected 0.3 years after starting antiretroviral therapy. The origin of this receptor is a woman aged 50 to 65 with HIV. The chain uses TRBV19 and TRBJ2-5; D assignment may be TRBD1 or TRBD2 (6 bases each). The CDR3: CASSRAGGRLPAETQYF. For the CDR3, the DNA is TGTGCCAGTTCCCGCGCCGGGGGCAGACTCCCCGCAGAGACCCAGTACTTC.